The T cell receptor beta chain described here comes from a study of T cell repertoires in cytomegalovirus infection. Study as a whole: In public TCR beta signatures, there were indications of both CMV infection and matching HLA type.

TCRdb passed the reads through MiXCR, listing each CDR3 protein once. The profile covers about 680,000 distinct CDR3 sequences, with approximately 24% appearing a single time and around 8% taken by the ten largest. In this sample, this clonotype turned up many times. Its specificity is not known. Overall study findings and caveats: Carriers of CMV and the relevant HLA type were discriminated by public TCR beta frequency. The ex vivo response showed dominance by HLA-C-restricted CMV-specific TCR beta clonotypes.

The germline V gene encodes CDR1 SGHVS and CDR2 FQNEAQ. V was clipped by 1 base and J by 5 bases; unmatched bases: 12. CDR3 length: 20 amino acids. The origin of this receptor is a human donor in good health (CMV status not recorded). Some clones in this sample may be carry-over from other donors' samples. Sequencing was carried out using CD8+ T cells from PBMCs. This sequence joins TRBV7-8 and TRBJ2-3; 16 bases fit TRBD2. The CDR3 sequence: CASSLGFGTSGGALVDTQYF. In DNA, the CDR3 is TGTGCCAGCAGCTTAGGCTTCGGGACTAGCGGGGGGGCCTTGGTAGATACGCAGTATTTT.